Given below is one TCR beta chain in context. Its antigen is unknown. These data originate in a study of cytomegalovirus exposure and HLA in healthy donors. It was with 60 Vbeta and 13 Jbeta primers that the PCR ran. Measured with immunoSEQ multiplex PCR; TCRdb has only the in-frame clones, and not every one. The top ten hold over 2% of the sample, which has roughly 120,000 clones, 73% seen once. Germline lookup yields CDR1 SGHTA and CDR2 FQGNSA. The CDR3 contains 15 residues. Trimming left V 2 bases short and J 6 bases short, with 16 bases between. Overall study results and limits: Researchers reportedly found TCR beta sequences accurately predicted most subjects' HLA-A and HLA-B alleles. Altogether, 160 or so TCR beta chains were recorded as cytomegalovirus-associated. In a later analysis, across HLA loci, associated TCR counts were highest for DRB1, lowest for HLA-C.

Everyone who donated was a healthy bone marrow donor. This receptor was identified in a woman aged 40 to 55 in good health and CMV-seropositive. The sample comprised PBMCs. The gene calls are TRBV7-2 and TRBJ1-1; D is perhaps TRBD1 (6 bases). In DNA form, the CDR3 reads TGTGCCAGCAGCTTAAAACGCTCAGGGGAATCTGAAGCTTTCTTT. Translated: CASSLKRSGESEAFF.